A single sample is the source of the 2 T cell receptor beta chains below, sequenced in a study of blood T cell repertoires in COVID-19. Libraries were prepared by immunoSEQ multiplex PCR; TCRdb keeps only in-frame clonotypes and omits some of them. Seen here are a few hundred thousand clones, about 82% observed once, and the top ten hold just over 7%. Material: peripheral blood. Every receptor here comes from a human donor in a cohort sampled during active COVID-19.

The V and J genes are TRBV7-8 and TRBJ1-5, with TRBD1 identical over 7 bases. The V gene's germline CDR1 is SGHVS and CDR2 FQNEAQ. This CDR3 is built from 19 residues. V trimming: 3 bases; J trimming: 4 bases; junction bases outside the gene matches: 18. The CDR3 reads CASSFRDGASGTENQPQHF. CDR3 coding DNA: TGTGCCAGCAGCTTTCGAGATGGGGCATCCGGGACAGAGAATCAGCCCCAGCATTTT.

The chain combines TRBV7-3 with TRBJ2-5, with 11 bases fitting TRBD2. With V trimmed by 5 bases and J by 2 bases, 4 bases remained unmatched. Germline lookup yields CDR1 SGHTA and CDR2 FQGTGA. The CDR3 spans 15 residues. The CDR3 DNA sequence: TGTGCCAGCAGCCCGACTAGCGGGGCTCAAGAGACCCAGTACTTC. This sequence encodes CASSPTSGAQETQYF.